A single sample is the source of the 17 T cell receptor beta chains below, sequenced in a study of early T cells in non-severe SARS-CoV-2 infection. TCRdb itself ran the 5' RACE reads through MiXCR, one entry per CDR3 protein. The repertoire has 20,000 to 25,000 distinct CDR3 sequences, about 5% of them found once; the top ten carry approximately 4.3%. The sequenced material came from whole blood. These receptors all stem from an adult who was a healthcare worker with PCR-confirmed SARS-CoV-2 infection or an uninfected control (not recorded which).

In its sample, this clonotype is medium-sized. The rearrangement joins TRBV20-1 to TRBJ1-1; unclear D gene. The CDR3 sequence is 12 residues long. Trimming removed 6 bases from V and 2 bases from J, with 10 bases in between. Germline lookup yields CDR1 DFQATT and CDR2 SNEGSKA (reference sequence). For the CDR3, the DNA is TGCAGTGCACGTAGGCCCAACACTGAAGCTTTCTTT. This gives the protein CSARRPNTEAFF.

This clonotype was seen repeatedly, ten times or more. This rearrangement joins TRBV11-2 to TRBJ2-7; possible D gene TRBD1, 6 bases. Trimming removed 2 bases from V and 2 bases from J, with 13 bases in between. CDR3 length: 15 amino acids. Germline V gene sequence: CDR1 SGHAT, CDR2 FQNNGV. CDR3 in amino acids: CASSLIRDKTYEQYF. The CDR3 DNA follows: TGTGCCAGCAGCTTAATTAGGGACAAAACCTACGAGCAGTACTTC.

This clonotype was observed a handful of times. V gene TRBV5-4 combines with J gene TRBJ2-2, with a possible D match to TRBD2 (5 bases). The germline gives CDR1 SGHNT, CDR2 YYREEE (reference sequence). The CDR3 is 15 amino acids. V lost 0 bases and J lost 5, with 11 bases in between. CDR3 region: CASSLVGRDTGELFF. CDR3 DNA sequence: TGTGCCAGCAGCTTGGTAGGCCGGGATACCGGGGAGCTGTTTTTT.

The chain has TRBV3-1 and TRBJ2-3; 15 bases fit TRBD2. The CDR3 is 19 amino acids. Per germline, CDR1 LGHDT and CDR2 YNNKEL (reference sequence). The J segment lost 0 bases and the V segment lost 2 bases, leaving 6 bases of the junction unmatched. The CDR3 loop is CASSQLGLAGGLSTDTQYF. CDR3 DNA: TGTGCCAGCAGCCAACTAGGACTAGCGGGGGGGCTCAGCACAGATACGCAGTATTTT.

In its sample, this clonotype ranks as medium-sized. This chain connects TRBV4-3 to TRBJ1-6; TRBD1 agrees at 10 bases. The CDR3 runs to 15 residues. The germline gives CDR1 LGHNA, CDR2 YSLEER. Trimming at V came to 4 bases and at J to 10 bases, leaving 7 bases not matched to a gene. Written as DNA, the CDR3 is TGCGCCAGCAGCCCCGGGGACAGGGGCGTCTCACCCCTCCACTTT. Protein sequence: CASSPGDRGVSPLHF.

This clonotype was detected only a few times. The rearrangement links TRBV18 to TRBJ2-7, with 11 bases identical to TRBD1. Looked up from germline, CDR1 is KGHSH and CDR2 is LQKENI. V shed 3 bases, J shed 2 bases, and the junction held 3 bases outside the gene matches. This CDR3 spans 15 amino acids. The CDR3 sequence: CASSPGQGGTYEQYF. CDR3 DNA: TGTGCCAGCTCACCGGGACAGGGGGGGACCTACGAGCAGTACTTC. Drawing the rest from reference TRBV18 and TRBJ2-7, the complete variable domain is NAGVMQNPRHLVRRRGQEARLRCSPMKGHSHVYWYRQLPEEGLKFMVYLQKENIIDESGMPKERFSAEFPKEGPSILRIQQVVRGDSAAYFCASSPGQGGTYEQYFGPGTRLTVT.

This chain joins TRBV7-3 and TRBJ2-1; no reliable D call. In germline, CDR1 is SGHTA, CDR2 FQGTGA. CDR3 size: 16 residues. V lost 4 bases and J 7 bases, leaving 20 bases between the germline ends. The CDR3 bases are TGTGCCAGCAGCTCTCAGATCTCCCACTCAGATAATGAGCAGTTCTTC. Translated: CASSSQISHSDNEQFF. Full variable domain (rest looked up from reference TRBV7-3 and TRBJ2-1): GAGVSQTPSNKVTEKGKYVELRCDPISGHTALYWYRQSLGQGPEFLIYFQGTGAADDSGLPNDRFFAVRPEGSVSTLKIQRTERGDSAVYLCASSSQISHSDNEQFFGPGTRLTVL.

Many counts were recorded for this clonotype. This chain uses TRBV6-4 with TRBJ2-3; 12 bases fit TRBD2. From germline, CDR1 is MRHNA and CDR2 SNTAGT. V lost 5 bases to trimming and J lost 1 base; unmatched junction nucleotides: 1. The CDR3 runs 15 residues. The CDR3 is CASSRTSGGTDTQYF. CDR3 sequence (DNA): TGTGCCAGCAGTAGGACTAGCGGGGGCACAGATACGCAGTATTTT.

V is TRBV7-9 and J is TRBJ2-3; 10 bases fit TRBD1. Germline CDR1 is SEHNR and CDR2 is FQNEAQ (reference sequence). V lost 5 bases and J lost 1; bases outside the gene matches: 3. The CDR3 has 15 residues. CDR3 DNA: TGTGCCAGCAGCACAGGACAGGGGGGCACAGATACGCAGTATTTT. As protein: CASSTGQGGTDTQYF.

This clonotype was picked up many times. V is TRBV11-2 and J is TRBJ2-1; either TRBD1 or TRBD2 may fit D (5 bases each). The CDR3 runs to 18 residues. Germline-derived CDR1 and CDR2 are SGHAT and FQNNGV. Trimming removed 1 base from V and 2 bases from J, with 18 bases in between. CDR3 sequence: CASSLAVGTETPYNEQFF. For the CDR3, the DNA is TGTGCCAGCAGCTTAGCGGTAGGGACGGAAACCCCCTACAATGAGCAGTTCTTC.

This clonotype occurred many times. The chain joins TRBV12-3 or TRBV12-4 to TRBJ2-7; the D call may be TRBD1 or TRBD2 (5 bases each). The CDR3 runs 16 residues. Trimming cost V 1 base and J 7 bases, with 20 bases left between them. The CDR3: CASSLVGTGRMGEQYF. In DNA, the CDR3 is TGTGCCAGCAGTTTAGTCGGGACGGGGCGGATGGGGGAGCAGTACTTC.

This clonotype was recorded a few times. The gene calls are TRBV7-2 and TRBJ2-7; 9 bases agree with TRBD1. The V and J ends lost 2 bases and 7 bases, in that order; junction bases with no gene match: 9. Per the germline V gene, CDR1 is SGHTA and CDR2 is FQGNSA. The CDR3 has 15 residues. The CDR3 nucleotides read TGTGCCAGCAGCTTAACTACCGGGACAGGGAGGGAGCAGTACTTC. Translation: CASSLTTGTGREQYF.

This clonotype was seen a few times. The chain joins TRBV28 to TRBJ2-7; D may be TRBD1 or TRBD2 (6 bases each). Germline V gene sequence: CDR1 MDHEN, CDR2 SYDVKM. This CDR3 is built from 17 residues. V lost 4 bases and J lost 0, with 19 bases in between. The CDR3 DNA reads as TGTGCCAGCAGTTACCCTAAACGGGGGCCGAGCTCCTACGAGCAGTACTTC. Residues: CASSYPKRGPSSYEQYF.

This clonotype was seen only a few times. This chain uses TRBV29-1 with TRBJ2-7; D not resolved. This CDR3 is 11 amino acids long. Trimming removed 7 bases from V and 5 bases from J, with 12 bases in between. The germline CDR1 and CDR2 sequences are SQVTM and ANQGSEA. CDR3 loop: CSDTMTDEQYF. In DNA form, the CDR3 reads TGCAGCGACACCATGACCGACGAGCAGTACTTC.

This clonotype was seen repeatedly, ten times or more. The chain recombines TRBV7-9 with TRBJ1-4; D is perhaps TRBD1 (5 bases). The germline V and J ends were trimmed by 6 bases and 8 bases, with 13 bases remaining between them. The germline gives CDR1 SEHNR, CDR2 FQNEAQ (reference sequence). The CDR3 runs to 13 residues. The CDR3 region is CASSNRLGEKLFF. CDR3 in DNA: TGTGCCAGCAGTAACAGGCTTGGCGAAAAACTGTTTTTT.

In its sample, this clonotype was seen a few times. The rearrangement uses TRBV3-1 and TRBJ2-7, with D perhaps being TRBD1 or TRBD2 (5 bases each). This CDR3 spans 16 amino acids. Germline loops: CDR1 LGHDT, CDR2 YNNKEL (reference sequence). V lost 2 bases to trimming and J lost 6 bases, with 20 bases between them. The CDR3 reads CASSQNSGQGGFEQYF. The CDR3 region has the DNA TGTGCCAGCAGCCAAAACTCGGGGCAGGGCGGCTTCGAGCAGTACTTC.

The sample holds a few counts of this clonotype. J is TRBJ1-5 and V is TRBV6-4; a weak D match, TRBD1 (5 bases). Germline V gene data show CDR1 as MRHNA and CDR2 as SNTAGT. The V end lost 6 bases, the J end lost 7 bases, and 19 bases lay between the germline ends. The CDR3 is 15 residues long. The CDR3 is CASSPSGFQTQPQHF. In nucleotides, the CDR3 is TGTGCCAGCAGCCCTTCAGGGTTTCAGACGCAGCCCCAGCATTTT.